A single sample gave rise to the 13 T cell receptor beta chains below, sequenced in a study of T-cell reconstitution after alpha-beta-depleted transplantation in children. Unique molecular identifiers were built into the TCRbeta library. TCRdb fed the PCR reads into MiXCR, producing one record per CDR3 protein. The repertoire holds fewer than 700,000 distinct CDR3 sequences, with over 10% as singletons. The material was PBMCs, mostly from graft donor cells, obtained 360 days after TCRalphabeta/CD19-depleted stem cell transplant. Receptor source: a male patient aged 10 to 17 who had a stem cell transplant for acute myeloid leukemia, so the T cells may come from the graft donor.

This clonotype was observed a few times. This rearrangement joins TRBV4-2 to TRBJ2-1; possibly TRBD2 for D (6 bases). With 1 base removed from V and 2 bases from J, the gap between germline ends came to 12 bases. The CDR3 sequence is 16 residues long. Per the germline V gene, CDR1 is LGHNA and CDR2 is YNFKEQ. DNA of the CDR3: TGTGCCAGCAGCCAAGGTGTTAGCGGTCCCTACAATGAGCAGTTCTTC. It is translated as CASSQGVSGPYNEQFF.

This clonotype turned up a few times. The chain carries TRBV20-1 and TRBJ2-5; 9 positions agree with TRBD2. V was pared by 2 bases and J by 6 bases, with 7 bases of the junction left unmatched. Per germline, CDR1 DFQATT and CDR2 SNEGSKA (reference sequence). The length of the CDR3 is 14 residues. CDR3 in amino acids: CSARSLAGSKTQYF. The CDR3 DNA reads TGCAGTGCTAGAAGTCTAGCGGGATCGAAGACCCAGTACTTC.

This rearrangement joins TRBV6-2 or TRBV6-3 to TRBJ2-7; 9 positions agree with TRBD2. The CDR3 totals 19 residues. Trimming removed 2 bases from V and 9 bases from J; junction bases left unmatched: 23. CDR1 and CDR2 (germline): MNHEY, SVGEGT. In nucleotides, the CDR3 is TGTGCCAGCAGTTACCATCGGGTTTCGCCGGGACTAGCTAGACACGGGCAGTACTTC. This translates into CASSYHRVSPGLARHGQYF.

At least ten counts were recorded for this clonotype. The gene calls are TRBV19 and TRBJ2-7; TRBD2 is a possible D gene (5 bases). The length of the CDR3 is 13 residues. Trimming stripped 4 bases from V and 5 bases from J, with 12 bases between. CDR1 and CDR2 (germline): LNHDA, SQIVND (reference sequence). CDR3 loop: CASSSDLEDEQYF. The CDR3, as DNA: TGTGCCAGTAGTAGCGACTTGGAGGACGAGCAGTACTTC.

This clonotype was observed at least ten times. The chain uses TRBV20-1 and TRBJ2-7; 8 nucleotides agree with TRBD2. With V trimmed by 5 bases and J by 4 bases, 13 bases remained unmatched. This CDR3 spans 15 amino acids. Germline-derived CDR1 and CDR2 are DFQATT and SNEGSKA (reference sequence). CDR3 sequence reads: CSAPHSGSRTYEQYF. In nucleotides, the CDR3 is TGCAGTGCTCCTCACAGCGGGAGTAGAACGTACGAGCAGTACTTC.

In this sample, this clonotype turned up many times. This chain's CDR3 is CSARIGGPNSPLHF. The DNA of the CDR3 is TGCAGCGCCCGTATAGGTGGTCCGAATTCACCCCTCCACTTT. The chain employs TRBV29-1 and TRBJ1-6, with no clear D. From germline, CDR1 is SQVTM and CDR2 ANQGSEA. CDR3 length equals 14 residues. V was cut by 7 bases and J by 7 bases, with 17 bases left in between.

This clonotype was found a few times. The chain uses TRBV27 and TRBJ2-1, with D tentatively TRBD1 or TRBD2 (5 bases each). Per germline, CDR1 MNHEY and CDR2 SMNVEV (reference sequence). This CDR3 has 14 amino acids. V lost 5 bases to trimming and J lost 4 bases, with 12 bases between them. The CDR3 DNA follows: TGTGCCAGCAGTCGCAGGGACCCGTACAATGAGCAGTTCTTC. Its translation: CASSRRDPYNEQFF.

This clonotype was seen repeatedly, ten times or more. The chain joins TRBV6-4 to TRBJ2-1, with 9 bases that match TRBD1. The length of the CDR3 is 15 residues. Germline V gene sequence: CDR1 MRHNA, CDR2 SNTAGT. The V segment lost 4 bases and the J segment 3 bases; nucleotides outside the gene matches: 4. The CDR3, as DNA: TGTGCCAGCAGTGTTCAGGGACAGGGCTACAATGAGCAGTTCTTC. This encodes CASSVQGQGYNEQFF.

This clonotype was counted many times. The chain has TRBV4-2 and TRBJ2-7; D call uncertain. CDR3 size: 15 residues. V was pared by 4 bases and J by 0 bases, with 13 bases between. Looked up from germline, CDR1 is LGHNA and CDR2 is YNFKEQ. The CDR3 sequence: CASSLRPRSSYEQYF. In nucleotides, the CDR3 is TGTGCCAGCAGCCTGAGACCGAGGAGCTCCTACGAGCAGTACTTC.

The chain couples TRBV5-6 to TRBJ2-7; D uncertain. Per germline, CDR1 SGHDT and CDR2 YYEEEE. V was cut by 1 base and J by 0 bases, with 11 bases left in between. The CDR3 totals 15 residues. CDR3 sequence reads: CASSLRKASSYEQYF. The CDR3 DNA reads TGTGCCAGCAGCTTGAGGAAGGCTAGCTCCTACGAGCAGTACTTC.

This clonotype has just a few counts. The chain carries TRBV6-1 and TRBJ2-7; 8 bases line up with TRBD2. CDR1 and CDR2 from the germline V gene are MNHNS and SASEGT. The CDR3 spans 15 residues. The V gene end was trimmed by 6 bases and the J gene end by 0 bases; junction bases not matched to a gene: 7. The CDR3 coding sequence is TGTGCCAGCAGGGCCCAAACTAGCGGCTCCTACGAGCAGTACTTC. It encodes CASRAQTSGSYEQYF.

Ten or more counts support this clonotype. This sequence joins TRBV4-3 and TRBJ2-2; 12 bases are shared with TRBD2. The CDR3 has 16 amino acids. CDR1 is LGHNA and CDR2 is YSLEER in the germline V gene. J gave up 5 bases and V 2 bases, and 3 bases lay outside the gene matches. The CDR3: CASSQTSGRNTGELFF. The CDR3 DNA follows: TGCGCCAGCAGCCAAACTAGCGGGAGGAATACCGGGGAGCTGTTTTTT.

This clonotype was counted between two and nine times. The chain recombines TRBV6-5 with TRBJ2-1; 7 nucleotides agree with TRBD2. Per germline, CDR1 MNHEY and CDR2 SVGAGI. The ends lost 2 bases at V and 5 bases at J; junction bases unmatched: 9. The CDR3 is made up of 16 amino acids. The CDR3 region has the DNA TGTGCCAGCAGTTACCTAAGGCTAGCGGCCGACAATGAGCAGTTCTTC. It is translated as CASSYLRLAADNEQFF.